The present TCR beta chain was sequenced within a study of blood T cell repertoires in COVID-19. Study-wide background: The study drew acute and convalescent COVID-19 samples from the United States, Italy and Spain.

CDR3 length: 13 residues. Germline values: CDR1 LNHDA, CDR2 SQIVND (reference sequence). V was cut by 5 bases and J by 6 bases, with 11 bases left in between. Seattle researchers signed up patients amid active infection and tracked them longitudinally. The protocol was immunoSEQ multiplex PCR, while the TCRdb copy is restricted to in-frame clones and leaves out a portion. Here the sample spans 150,000 to 200,000 clones, just under 85% being singletons. The V gene is TRBV19, the J gene TRBJ2-4; TRBD1 is a possible D gene (6 bases). This sequence was found in a woman at least 80 years old with COVID-19, enrolled during active disease. Material for sequencing was peripheral blood. The CDR3 is CASSPMDRNIQYF. The CDR3 bases are TGTGCCAGTAGTCCCATGGACAGAAACATTCAGTACTTC.